In this sample, the clone carrying this TCR beta chain turned up many times. Its antigen is as yet unknown. Every one of the donors was a healthy Caucasian. Per germline, CDR1 SGDLS and CDR2 YYNGEE. J gave up 4 bases and V 0 bases, and 5 bases lay outside the gene matches. CDR3 size: 15 residues. This sample was taken from a study of identical twins. Study results and caveats: Clonotypes of the beta chain that were abundant in cord blood carried fewer insertions (memory repertoires showed none). Zero-insertion findings could be partly confounded by invariant cells (MAIT and iNKT cells). Alpha sequences out of frame and shared by twins had excess low generation probability.

TCRdb ran MiXCR on the 5' RACE reads and lists one entry per CDR3 protein. The sample has 150,000 or so distinct CDR3 sequences, around 3.6% seen once. The specimen was memory T cells sorted from blood. This sequence was found in a man aged 18 to 29 in good health. The chain couples TRBV9 to TRBJ2-3; TRBD2 matches 7 bases. The chain's CDR3 is CASSVVGGNPDTQYF. The CDR3 DNA is TGTGCCAGCAGCGTAGTGGGGGGGAACCCAGATACGCAGTATTTT.